This is a list of T cell receptor beta chains from one sample in a study of blood T cell repertoires in COVID-19. Only in-frame clones appear in the TCRdb table, and some are missing; sequencing was by immunoSEQ multiplex PCR. This sample has 90,000 to 110,000 clones, with 85% to 90% found just once. The sample consisted of peripheral blood. Every receptor here comes from a man between 45 and 60 years old with acute or convalescent COVID-19. Each CDR3 is given with its conserved first and last residue. D genes are given only for firm matches. Rows may omit the clone size; those that give it use once, few, many or a size class.

NA | TRBJ1-4 | NA | TRBV6-5 | TGTGCCAGCCGTCGGAGGGTGGCAACTAATGAAAAACTGTTTTTT | CASRRRVATNEKLFF
NA | TRBJ2-1 | NA | TRBV24-1 | TGTGCCACCAGCCGGGAGAGTTACAATGAGCAGTTCTTC | CATSRESYNEQFF
few | TRBJ2-7 | NA | TRBV30 | TGTGCCTGGAGTTGGGACTCCAGCTCCTACGAGCAGTACTTC | CAWSWDSSSYEQYF
NA | TRBJ2-1 | TRBD2 | TRBV6-5 | TGTGCCAGTGGGACTAGCGGGTCCAACGAGCAGTTCTTC | CASGTSGSNEQFF
few | TRBJ1-2 | NA | TRBV10-3 | TGTGCCACAGGAACAGGGCTGGAGGGCTACACCTTC | CATGTGLEGYTF
NA | TRBJ1-5 | TRBD1 | TRBV7-2 | TGTGCCAGCAGCTCCGGGACAGGGAAGCAGCCCCAGCATTTT | CASSSGTGKQPQHF
once | TRBJ1-5 | NA | TRBV6-5 | TGTGCCAGCAGTTACGGGCTCAATCAGCCCCAGCATTTT | CASSYGLNQPQHF
few | TRBJ2-5 | NA | TRBV28 | TGTGCCAGCAGTTTAGTGGCGGAACAAGAGACCCAGTACTTC | CASSLVAEQETQYF
once | TRBJ1-1 | TRBD1 | TRBV5-4 | TGTGCCAGCAGCTCGGGACAGGGGATGAACACTGAAGCTTTCTTT | CASSSGQGMNTEAFF
NA | TRBJ2-7 | NA | TRBV5-1 | TGCGCCAGCAGCTTGCAGGGTGAGGACCAGTACTTC | CASSLQGEDQYF
few | TRBJ1-3 | NA | TRBV27 | TGTGCCAGCAGTGTCCCAGGTAACTCTGGAAACACCATATATTTT | CASSVPGNSGNTIYF